Following are 6 T cell receptor beta chains from one sample sequenced in a study of T cells in Graves' hyperthyroidism and ophthalmopathy (dated 2019 in TCRdb). The method behind the library was multiplex PCR. The instrument given in TCRdb is Illumina HiSeq 2000. Amplification of TCR beta CDR3 regions was carried out from RNA transcripts. The TCR CDR3 was subjected to a first round of RT-PCR using the HTBI primer set and the Qiagen OneStep RT-PCR kit. TCRdb itself trimmed the public reads at Q25 with fastp, ran MiXCR and retained productive beta chains. Rows merge per CDR3 protein into single entries with the most common DNA and genes. The sample profile shows hundreds of thousands of distinct CDR3 sequences; around a sixth of them were found once. The ten largest make up 7.5% to 9% of the sample. The sample consisted of blood. These receptors originate from a woman under 30 with Graves' hyperthyroidism.

The table lists this clonotype with many counts. The chain uses TRBV2 and TRBJ1-2, with D maybe TRBD1 (5 bases). The V end was cut by 6 bases, the J end by 7 bases, with 21 bases between. This CDR3 is built from 15 residues. Germline values: CDR1 SNHLY, CDR2 FYNNEI. The CDR3: CASRRDLTKVGGYTF. The CDR3 nucleotides are TGTGCCAGCAGGAGGGACCTTACCAAAGTAGGTGGCTACACCTTC.

At least ten counts were recorded for this clonotype. This chain links TRBV6-1 with TRBJ2-7; a weak D match, TRBD1 (7 bases). Trimming pared 3 bases from V and 5 bases from J, leaving 11 bases between. Germline loops: CDR1 MNHNS, CDR2 SASEGT. The CDR3 is 13 residues long. The CDR3: CASSDRGVHEQYF. DNA of the CDR3: TGTGCCAGCAGTGACAGGGGGGTACACGAGCAGTACTTC.

The table lists this clonotype with many counts. The V and J genes are TRBV29-1 and TRBJ2-7; TRBD2 might be the D (5 bases). Germline V gene lookup returns CDR1 SQVTM and CDR2 ANQGSEA. Trimming removed 6 bases at V and 7 bases at J, with 16 bases between. This CDR3 contains 12 residues. The CDR3, as DNA: TGCAGCGTCTACGCGGAGGACCGGGAGCAGTACTTC. Amino acid sequence: CSVYAEDREQYF.

There are many counts of this clonotype. This chain links TRBV12-3 or TRBV12-4 with TRBJ1-5; 12 nucleotides line up with TRBD1. Unmatched junction bases numbered 6, after V lost 4 bases and J lost 2 bases. This CDR3 is built from 17 residues. The CDR3 loop reads CASSSGQGALGNQPQHF. The CDR3 nucleotides are TGTGCCAGCAGTTCGGGACAGGGGGCCCTAGGCAATCAGCCCCAGCATTTT.

The sample holds many counts of this clonotype. The chain couples TRBV6-2 or TRBV6-3 to TRBJ2-7, with 7 bases fitting TRBD2. CDR1 and CDR2 (germline): MNHEY, SVGEGT. The CDR3 loop spans 14 amino acids. Unmatched junction bases numbered 6, after V lost 6 bases and J lost 1 base. CDR3 protein: CASRSAGRSYEQYF. In DNA, the CDR3 is TGTGCCAGCAGATCAGCGGGGCGATCCTACGAGCAGTACTTC.

At least ten counts were recorded for this clonotype. V usage is TRBV18 and J usage is TRBJ1-1; D not resolved. Germline CDR1 and CDR2: KGHSH and LQKENI. V lost 5 bases, J lost 2 bases, and 12 bases lay in between. The CDR3 has 14 residues. The chain's CDR3 is CASSAWTVNTEAFF. The DNA for the CDR3 is TGTGCCAGCTCAGCTTGGACCGTCAACACTGAAGCTTTCTTT.